The 2 T cell receptor beta chains listed next were all sequenced from one sample in a study of blood T cell repertoires in COVID-19. Here immunoSEQ multiplex PCR was the method, and the copy in TCRdb shows in-frame clones only, minus some. The repertoire includes about 150,000 clones, roughly 85% of them detected once, and less than 5.5% sits in the top ten. The sequenced material came from peripheral blood. Receptor source: a human donor in a cohort sampled during active COVID-19.

The rearrangement links TRBV5-1 to TRBJ2-5; D is unresolved. CDR3 length: 14 amino acids. V was shortened by 2 bases and J by 1 base, with 9 bases between the two germline ends. CDR1 and CDR2 from the germline V gene are SGHRS and YFSETQ. CDR3 amino acids: CASSFGPGQETQYF. The CDR3 nucleotides read TGCGCCAGCAGCTTTGGGCCCGGCCAAGAGACCCAGTACTTC.

V gene TRBV3-1 (or the pseudogene TRBV3-2) combines with J gene TRBJ2-5, with D possibly being TRBD2 (7 bases). Looked up from germline, CDR1 is LGHDT and CDR2 is YNNKEL (reference sequence). The CDR3 totals 16 residues. With 2 bases removed from V and 3 bases from J, the gap between germline ends came to 16 bases. DNA for the CDR3: TGTGCCAGCAGCCAAAGGGGGGGGACGGGTGAAGAGACCCAGTACTTC. This sequence encodes CASSQRGGTGEETQYF.